The 12 T cell receptor beta chains listed next were all sequenced from one sample in a study of metastatic and nonmetastatic thyroid tumors. TCRdb re-called the PCR reads with MiXCR. Of around 40,000 clones listed, about 13% were seen once; the top ten hold 8% to 9.5%. No patient had received any treatment before thyroid surgery. Source material: blood. These receptor sequences come from a female donor with papillary thyroid cancer or a benign thyroid nodule (not recorded which). Some clones in this sample may be carry-over from other donors' samples.

This clone is categorized as medium-sized (0.01 to 0.1%). V gene TRBV6-6 combines with J gene TRBJ2-2; D remains unclear. Trimming took 0 bases from V and 7 from J, leaving 9 bases between them. Germline CDR1 reads MNHNY; CDR2 reads SVGAGI (reference sequence). The CDR3 runs to 14 residues. The CDR3 bases are TGTGCCAGCAGTTACTCCAATAGGTTCGGGGAGCTGTTTTTT. Translating gives CASSYSNRFGELFF.

The gene calls are TRBV11-2 and TRBJ2-1; the match to TRBD2 covers 9 bases. Germline trimming cut 0 bases from V and 4 bases from J; bases unmatched to any gene: 7. This CDR3 contains 17 residues. Germline V lookup: CDR1 SGHAT, CDR2 FQNNGV. DNA for the CDR3: TGTGCCAGCAGCTTAGAATTCGGCGGGAGGGGGTACAATGAGCAGTTCTTC. As protein: CASSLEFGGRGYNEQFF.

J is TRBJ1-5 and V is TRBV6-1, with D possibly being TRBD1 (5 bases). The V and J ends lost 6 bases and 0 bases respectively, with 15 bases between them. The CDR3 runs 16 residues. The germline V gene has CDR1 MNHNS and CDR2 SASEGT. The CDR3 loop is CASSRADSYSNQPQHF. CDR3 sequence (DNA): TGTGCCAGCAGCCGGGCCGACAGCTATAGCAATCAGCCCCAGCATTTT.

This clone was detected many times. The CDR3 does not close with the conserved phenylalanine or tryptophan, likely indicating a read error. The chain is built from TRBV28 and TRBJ2-7; D possibly corresponds to TRBD1 (6 bases). This CDR3 is built from 15 residues. The ends were cut back, 4 bases at V and 2 bases at J, with 15 bases in the middle. Germline V gene data show CDR1 as MDHEN and CDR2 as SYDVKM. CDR3: CASSSGVGAAYEQYL. The DNA for the CDR3 is TGTGCCAGCAGTTCCGGCGTGGGGGCGGCCTACGAGCAGTACCTC.

At least ten counts were recorded for this clone. The chain combines TRBV19 with TRBJ2-1; TRBD2 aligns across 13 bases. CDR3 length: 16 residues. Losses at the gene ends were 5 bases for V and 3 bases for J; bases not matched to a gene: 4. Per the germline V gene, CDR1 is LNHDA and CDR2 is SQIVND (reference sequence). CDR3 protein: CASSFRTSGSYNEQFF. CDR3 sequence (DNA): TGTGCCAGTAGTTTCAGGACTAGCGGGAGCTACAATGAGCAGTTCTTC.

The table lists this clone with many counts. The chain employs TRBV10-3 and TRBJ2-1, with D maybe TRBD2 (6 bases). Germline assignment: CDR1 ENHRY and CDR2 SYGVKD. This CDR3 has 14 residues. The V gene lost 3 bases and the J gene lost 9 bases, with 15 bases spanning the gap. The CDR3 loop reads CAISDLRGEVEQFF. The CDR3, as DNA: TGTGCCATCAGTGACTTACGCGGGGAGGTTGAGCAGTTCTTC.

This clone was seen a handful of times. V is TRBV29-1 and J is TRBJ1-4, with D perhaps matching TRBD1 (5 bases). Per the germline V gene, CDR1 is SQVTM and CDR2 is ANQGSEA. The CDR3 covers 14 residues. V shed 3 bases and J shed 8 bases, with 16 bases lying between them. DNA for the CDR3: TGCAGCGTTGAGGAGACGGGGGGAGTAGAAAAACTGTTTTTT. This gives the protein CSVEETGGVEKLFF.

This clone was counted many times. The V and J genes are TRBV28 and TRBJ2-5; 9 nucleotides line up with TRBD2. This CDR3 spans 14 amino acids. The germline CDR1 and CDR2 sequences are MDHEN and SYDVKM. V was clipped by 6 bases and J by 4 bases; unmatched bases: 6. The DNA of the CDR3 is TGTGCCAGCAGGAAGGGACTAGCCGGAGAGACCCAGTACTTC. It yields the protein CASRKGLAGETQYF. The complete variable domain, with remaining parts taken from reference TRBV28 and TRBJ2-5, reads DVKVTQSSRYLVKRTGEKVFLECVQDMDHENMFWYRQDPGLGLRLIYFSYDVKMKEKGDIPEGYSVSREKKERFSLILESASTNQTSMYLCASRKGLAGETQYFGPGTRLLVL.

This clone was counted at least ten times. This chain uses TRBV11-2 with TRBJ2-7, with D possibly being TRBD1 or TRBD2 (5 bases each). Germline CDR1 reads SGHAT; CDR2 reads FQNNGV. The CDR3 is made up of 12 amino acids. Trimming removed 3 bases from V and 6 bases from J, with 9 bases in between. The chain's CDR3 is CASSLGTIEQYF. In DNA, the CDR3 is TGTGCCAGCAGCTTGGGGACGATCGAGCAGTACTTC.

This clone was seen repeatedly, ten times or more. In DNA form, the CDR3 reads TGTGCCAGCAGCGCGGTCGGAAACGGGGAGCTGTTTTTT. Amino acid sequence: CASSAVGNGELFF. V gene TRBV9 combines with J gene TRBJ2-2; D is ambiguous. The CDR3 totals 13 residues. Trimming left V 3 bases short and J 7 bases short, with 10 bases between. The germline V gene encodes CDR1 SGDLS and CDR2 YYNGEE.

This clone was counted between two and nine times. The chain couples TRBV27 to TRBJ2-1; D perhaps matches TRBD1 (5 bases). With 3 bases removed from V and 4 bases from J, the gap between germline ends came to 7 bases. Germline values: CDR1 MNHEY, CDR2 SMNVEV (reference sequence). The CDR3 loop spans 13 amino acids. The CDR3, as DNA: TGTGCCAGCAGTTTTGACAGTTACAATGAGCAGTTCTTC. Its translation: CASSFDSYNEQFF.

This clone came up many times. CDR3 amino acids: CASSAIRITVYNEQFF. The CDR3 DNA reads TGTGCCAGCAGCGCAATTAGGATTACCGTATATAATGAGCAGTTCTTC. The genes are TRBV11-2 and TRBJ2-1; D remains unclear. Trimming cost V 5 bases and J 7 bases, with 21 bases left between them. There are 16 residues in the CDR3. From germline, CDR1 is SGHAT and CDR2 FQNNGV.